This is a list of T cell receptor beta chains from one sample in a study of shared clonotypes between healthy human individuals. Profiling relied on immunoSEQ multiplex PCR, and the TCRdb table lists in-frame clones only, not all of them. The sample has over 1.5 million clones, 95% to 99% seen once. The sequenced material came from naive CD4+ T cells sorted from blood. These receptors originate from a man younger than 40 in good health. CDR3s include the opening cysteine and the closing phenylalanine or tryptophan. A D gene is named only where the DNA matches it firmly. For some rows the clone size is stated as once, few or many, or as a class when expanded; others skip it.

. | TRBJ2-1 | . | 12 | TRBV5-1 | TGCGCCAGCAGAACAGGGAACAATGAGCAGTTCTTC | CASRTGNNEQFF
. | TRBJ2-7 | . | 16 | TRBV23-1 | TGCGCCAGCAGTCAATCCCAAAGCGGAGGCCCCTACGAGCAGTACTTC | CASSQSQSGGPYEQYF
. | TRBJ1-1 | . | 17 | TRBV18 | TGTGCCAGCTCACCACTTCCTGGCGGTGGGTTGAACACTGAAGCTTTCTTT | CASSPLPGGGLNTEAFF
TRBD2 | TRBJ2-5 | . | 15 | TRBV7-9 | TGTGCCAGCAGCCCCCGGAGCGGGAGCCTTGAGACCCAGTACTTC | CASSPRSGSLETQYF
. | TRBJ1-1 | . | 13 | TRBV5-6 | TGTGCCAGCAGCATACGCCGGGGCACTGAAGCTTTCTTT | CASSIRRGTEAFF
TRBD2 | TRBJ2-7 | . | 14 | TRBV5-1 | TGCGCCAGCAGCTTGGGGAGCCCGGGGGGCGAGCAGTACTTC | CASSLGSPGGEQYF
TRBD2 | TRBJ2-3 | . | 15 | TRBV18 | TGTGCCAGCTCACAAGGACTAGCCTCCACAGATACGCAGTATTTT | CASSQGLASTDTQYF
TRBD2 | TRBJ2-7 | . | 14 | TRBV7-2 | TGTGCCAGCAGCTTAGTTAGCGGGAGGGATGAGCAGTACTTC | CASSLVSGRDEQYF
. | TRBJ1-1 | . | 13 | TRBV6-1 | TGTGCCAGCAGTGAATCCGGGCTGGTGGGAGCTTTCTTT | CASSESGLVGAFF
. | TRBJ2-7 | . | 16 | TRBV5-1 | TGCGCCAGCAGCGGAATCCTAGACAGGGAGGGACGCGAGCAGTACTTC | CASSGILDREGREQYF
TRBD2 | TRBJ2-1 | . | 14 | TRBV10-3 | TGTGCCATCATGGCACTAGCGGGAGTTAATGAGCAGTTCTTC | CAIMALAGVNEQFF
TRBD1 | TRBJ2-1 | . | 15 | TRBV7-7 | TGTGCTAGCAGCTTAGGGACAGCCACCTACAATGAGCAGTTCTTC | CASSLGTATYNEQFF
. | TRBJ2-3 | . | 14 | TRBV18 | TGTGCCAGCTCACCGCTGGGTCCCACAGATACGCAGTATTTT | CASSPLGPTDTQYF
TRBD2 | TRBJ2-3 | . | 13 | TRBV29-1 | TGCAGCGCAGTCACGCGGGAGGGCAGGACGCAGTATTTT | CSAVTREGRTQYF
TRBD2 | TRBJ2-7 | . | 14 | TRBV29-1 | TGCAGCGTTGGTTATGCGGGAGCTAACTACGAGCAGTACTTC | CSVGYAGANYEQYF
. | TRBJ1-2 | . | 12 | TRBV5-1 | TGCGCCAGCAGCTTGGGCGAAGGTGGCTACACCTTC | CASSLGEGGYTF
. | TRBJ2-5 | once | 13 | TRBV27 | TGTGCCAGCAGTTTAAGGAGGCGGGAGACCCAGTACTTC | CASSLRRRETQYF
. | TRBJ1-2 | . | 11 | TRBV28 | TGTGCCAGCACTGGTGACTATGGCTACACCTTC | CASTGDYGYTF
. | TRBJ1-2 | . | 15 | TRBV18 | TGTGCCAGCTCACCAAGGGACGGGTTTAACTATGGCTACACCTTC | CASSPRDGFNYGYTF
. | TRBJ1-5 | once | 14 | TRBV11-2 | TGTGCCAGCAGCTTAGCACCTAGCAATCAGCCCCAGCATTTT | CASSLAPSNQPQHF
. | TRBJ2-3 | once | 15 | TRBV6-5 | TGTGCCAGCAGTTACTCGGGGCAGGGCACAGATACGCAGTATTTT | CASSYSGQGTDTQYF
. | TRBJ2-5 | . | 14 | TRBV5-4 | TGTGCCAGCAGCTTCCCAGGGTTTCAAGAGACCCAGTACTTC | CASSFPGFQETQYF
. | TRBJ2-2 | . | 22 | TRBV23-1 | TGCGCCAGCAGTCAATCGGGGTGCAGGGCTGAGAGTTGTAGCGGGAACACCGGGGAGCTGTTTTTT | CASSQSGCRAESCSGNTGELFF
. | TRBJ2-7 | . | 16 | TRBV15 | TGTGCCACCAGCAGAGATTCGTCGCAGACAACCTACGAGCAGTACTTC | CATSRDSSQTTYEQYF
. | TRBJ2-2 | . | 15 | TRBV18 | TGTGCCAGCTCACCAAGCATCGCGAACACCGGGGAGCTGTTTTTT | CASSPSIANTGELFF
. | TRBJ1-1 | . | 15 | TRBV28 | TGTGCCAGCAGTCCACTGGGGCAGGGGATCTCTGAAGCTTTCTTT | CASSPLGQGISEAFF
. | TRBJ2-3 | . | 14 | TRBV27 | TGTGCCAGCAGTTTATTGATTAGCACAGATACGCAGTATTTT | CASSLLISTDTQYF
TRBD2 | TRBJ2-2 | . | 18 | TRBV5-4 | TGTGCCAGCAGCGCGGGACTACCCCCCCCGTCGGACACCGGGGAGCTGTTTTTT | CASSAGLPPPSDTGELFF
. | TRBJ2-7 | . | 15 | TRBV19 | TGTGCCAGTAGTTTCGAAGGGGGAGGGCCCTACGAGCAGTACTTC | CASSFEGGGPYEQYF
TRBD1 | TRBJ2-2 | . | 14 | TRBV6-6 | TGTGCCAGCAGTTACACACAGGGGGTCGGGGAGCTGTTTTTT | CASSYTQGVGELFF
TRBD1 | TRBJ1-2 | . | 13 | TRBV6-5 | TGTGCCAGCAGTTACGGAGGGGGCGATGGCTACACCTTC | CASSYGGGDGYTF
TRBD1 | TRBJ2-4 | . | 16 | TRBV27 | TGTGCCAGCAGTTCCCGGGACAGGGGGAGTAGTCGCATTCAGTACTTC | CASSSRDRGSSRIQYF
TRBD2 | TRBJ2-3 | . | 18 | TRBV15 | TGTGCCACCAGCAGAGGGACTAGCGGGATTTTGACGACAGATACGCAGTATTTT | CATSRGTSGILTTDTQYF
. | TRBJ2-1 | . | 12 | TRBV2 | TGTGCCAGCAGTGAGGACTACAATGAGCAGTTCTTC | CASSEDYNEQFF
TRBD1 | TRBJ2-4 | . | 16 | TRBV7-9 | TGTGCCAGCAGCTTGGACTCGGGGACAGGCGACGGCATTCAGTACTTC | CASSLDSGTGDGIQYF